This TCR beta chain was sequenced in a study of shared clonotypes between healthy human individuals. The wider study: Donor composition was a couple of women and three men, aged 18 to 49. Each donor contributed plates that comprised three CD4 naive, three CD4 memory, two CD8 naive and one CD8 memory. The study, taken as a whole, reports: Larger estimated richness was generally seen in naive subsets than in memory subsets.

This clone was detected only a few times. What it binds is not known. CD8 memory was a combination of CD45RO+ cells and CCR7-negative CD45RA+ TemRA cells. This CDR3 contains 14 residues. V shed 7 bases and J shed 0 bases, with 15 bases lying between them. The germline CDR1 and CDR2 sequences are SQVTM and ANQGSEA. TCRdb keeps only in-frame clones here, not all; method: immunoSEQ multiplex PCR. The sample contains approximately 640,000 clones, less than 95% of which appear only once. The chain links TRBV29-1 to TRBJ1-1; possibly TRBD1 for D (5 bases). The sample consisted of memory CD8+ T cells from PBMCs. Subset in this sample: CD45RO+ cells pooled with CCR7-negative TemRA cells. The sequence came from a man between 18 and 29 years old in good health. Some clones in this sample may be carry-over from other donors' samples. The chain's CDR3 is CSAAPDTLNTEAFF. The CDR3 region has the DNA TGCAGCGCTGCACCGGACACTTTGAACACTGAAGCTTTCTTT. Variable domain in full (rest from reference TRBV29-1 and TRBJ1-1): SAVISQKPSRDICQRGTSLTIQCQVDSQVTMMFWYRQQPGQSLTLIATANQGSEATYESGFVIDKFPISRPNLTFSTLTVSNMSPEDSSIYLCSAAPDTLNTEAFFGQGTRLTVV.